The rows below give T cell receptor beta chains drawn from one sample of a study of cytomegalovirus exposure and HLA in healthy donors. Some clones are missing from TCRdb's copy, which holds only in-frame ones; the method was immunoSEQ multiplex PCR. The sample gives roughly 77,000 clones, 90% to 95% of which show up once; roughly 0.75% is in the top ten. The specimen was PBMCs. Source of these receptors: a woman between 18 and 29 years old in good health and CMV-seronegative. Each CDR3 is given with its conserved first and last residue. The size entry is marked missing in some rows and otherwise reads once, few, many or a size class.

v_gene: TRBV4-1; abundance: -; CDR3aa: CASSQLLTGRRNTEAFF
v_gene: TRBV5-4; abundance: -; CDR3aa: CASSLSVAGGSYNSPLHF
v_gene: TRBV6-6; abundance: -; CDR3aa: CASIHAGELFF
v_gene: TRBV9; abundance: -; CDR3aa: CASSVFAGPSYEQFF
v_gene: TRBV21-1; abundance: -; CDR3aa: CASSTRQGASTEAFF
v_gene: TRBV25-1; abundance: once; CDR3aa: CASSVIHLLDEKLFF
v_gene: TRBV5-4; abundance: -; CDR3aa: CASSLVGTPSGNTIYF
v_gene: TRBV28; abundance: -; CDR3aa: CASSSRTGMNTEAFF
v_gene: TRBV6-5; abundance: -; CDR3aa: CASSPGLREPQHF
v_gene: TRBV7-6; abundance: -; CDR3aa: CASSLPLAGGPWETQYF
v_gene: TRBV7-2; abundance: -; CDR3aa: CASSYNLVAGKETQYF
v_gene: TRBV7-2; abundance: -; CDR3aa: CASSTRQTANYGYTF
v_gene: TRBV29-1; abundance: once; CDR3aa: CTAASSTDTQYF
v_gene: TRBV6-5; abundance: -; CDR3aa: CASRSGGAGDTQYF
v_gene: TRBV2; abundance: few; CDR3aa: CASSVGGSYGYTF
v_gene: TRBV29-1; abundance: once; CDR3aa: CSVGADSSNTGELFF
v_gene: TRBV19; abundance: -; CDR3aa: CASSIGPSGRFTDTQYF
v_gene: TRBV18; abundance: -; CDR3aa: CASSPQAGAGDEQFF
v_gene: TRBV5-1; abundance: -; CDR3aa: CASSRLAESYNEQFF
v_gene: TRBV28; abundance: -; CDR3aa: CASSLRAGRITEAFF
v_gene: TRBV27; abundance: -; CDR3aa: CASRASGNNEQFF
v_gene: TRBV27; abundance: -; CDR3aa: CASSDRVAYEQYF
v_gene: TRBV7-8; abundance: -; CDR3aa: CASSSTGTDTQYF
v_gene: TRBV9; abundance: -; CDR3aa: CASSVDRATDTQYF
v_gene: TRBV6-4; abundance: -; CDR3aa: CASSAGTGGLGGYTF
v_gene: TRBV2; abundance: few; CDR3aa: CASRGQNEAFF
v_gene: TRBV6-1; abundance: -; CDR3aa: CASSEGAGPGYGYTF
v_gene: TRBV27; abundance: -; CDR3aa: CASSWPTGGGYTEAFF
v_gene: TRBV6-6; abundance: -; CDR3aa: CASRRQGRHEQYF
v_gene: TRBV4-3; abundance: -; CDR3aa: CASSPLGGNTEAFF
v_gene: TRBV28; abundance: -; CDR3aa: CASTLVDGGPRYGYTF
v_gene: TRBV10-2; abundance: -; CDR3aa: CASRGLAEGTDTQYF
v_gene: TRBV19; abundance: -; CDR3aa: CASGGTRRETQYF
v_gene: TRBV19; abundance: -; CDR3aa: CATQGRTEAFF
v_gene: TRBV15; abundance: -; CDR3aa: CATGVRGATDTQYF
v_gene: TRBV23-1; abundance: -; CDR3aa: CASRPKPLAVSYNEQFF
v_gene: TRBV19; abundance: -; CDR3aa: CASSIGGWEPANRPQHF
v_gene: TRBV9; abundance: -; CDR3aa: CASSGGVGGNEQFF
v_gene: TRBV30; abundance: -; CDR3aa: CACPGVANYGYTF
v_gene: TRBV2; abundance: -; CDR3aa: CASSSQGVYQPQHF
v_gene: TRBV7-9; abundance: -; CDR3aa: CASSSPPSGGIDTQYF
v_gene: TRBV9; abundance: -; CDR3aa: CASSPTSGRSGELFF
v_gene: TRBV4-1; abundance: -; CDR3aa: CASSQGQFGGLNTEAFF
v_gene: TRBV19; abundance: -; CDR3aa: CASSPRGLDQPQHF
v_gene: TRBV27; abundance: -; CDR3aa: CASSLWASGSYEQYF
v_gene: TRBV6-6; abundance: -; CDR3aa: CASSGQGVYEQYF
v_gene: TRBV10-3; abundance: -; CDR3aa: CAISEREGTNEKLFF
v_gene: TRBV6-5; abundance: -; CDR3aa: CASSSDRSSGNTIYF
v_gene: TRBV5-8; abundance: -; CDR3aa: CASSRGQIPSSYNSPLHF
v_gene: TRBV7-8; abundance: -; CDR3aa: CASSPRDRTGQFF
v_gene: TRBV21-1; abundance: once; CDR3aa: CASSAEETGSVRREKLFF
v_gene: TRBV20-1; abundance: few; CDR3aa: CSARAPYGYTF
v_gene: TRBV5-1; abundance: -; CDR3aa: CASGAGGRGDTQYF
v_gene: TRBV5-4; abundance: -; CDR3aa: CASSLTGAGNTIYF
v_gene: TRBV4-1; abundance: -; CDR3aa: CASSSGILAGRYEQFF